This paragraph reports one T cell receptor beta chain. The sample originates from a study of identical twins. Trimming pared 4 bases from V and 3 bases from J, leaving 12 bases between. The CDR3 covers 13 residues. Germline CDR1 SQVTM, CDR2 ANQGSEA. TCRdb ran MiXCR on the 5' RACE reads and lists one entry per CDR3 protein. The table records approximately 500,000 distinct CDR3 sequences, 24% of them present only once. In addition, the sample was reused for a study of T cells expressing NK-cell markers.

The sequenced material came from CD4+ T cells sorted from blood. The V gene is TRBV29-1, the J gene TRBJ1-2; D possibly corresponds to TRBD1 (6 bases). The source is a woman aged 18-29 years in good health. The CDR3 here is CSVGWAGDYGYTF. The CDR3 DNA sequence: TGCAGCGTTGGCTGGGCAGGGGACTATGGCTACACCTTC.